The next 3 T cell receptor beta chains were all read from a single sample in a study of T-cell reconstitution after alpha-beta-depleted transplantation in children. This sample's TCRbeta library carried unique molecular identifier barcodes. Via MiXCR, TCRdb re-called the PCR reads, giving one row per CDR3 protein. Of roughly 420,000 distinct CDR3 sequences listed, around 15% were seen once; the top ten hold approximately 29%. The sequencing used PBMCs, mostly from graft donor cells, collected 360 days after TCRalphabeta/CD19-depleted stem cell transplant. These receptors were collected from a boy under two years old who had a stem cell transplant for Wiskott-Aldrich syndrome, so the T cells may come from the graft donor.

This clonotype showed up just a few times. The CDR3, as DNA: TGCGCCAGCAGTTACCCCAGGGGGCAAAAACTACAGAATGAGCAGTTCTTC. This codes for CASSYPRGQKLQNEQFF. The chain carries TRBV5-1 and TRBJ2-1; the match to TRBD1 covers 8 bases. Trimming removed 5 bases from V and 7 bases from J; junction bases left unmatched: 17. The CDR3 runs to 17 residues. CDR1 and CDR2 (germline): SGHRS, YFSETQ. Combining the CDR3 with reference TRBV5-1 and TRBJ2-1 gives the whole variable domain KAGVTQTPRYLIKTRGQQVTLSCSPISGHRSVSWYQQTPGQGLQFLFEYFSETQRNKGNFPGRFSGRQFSNSRSEMNVSTLELGDSALYLCASSYPRGQKLQNEQFFGPGTRLTVL.

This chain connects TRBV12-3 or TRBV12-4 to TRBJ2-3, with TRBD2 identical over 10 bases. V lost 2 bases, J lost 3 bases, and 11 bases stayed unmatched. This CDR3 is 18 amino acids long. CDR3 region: CASSLSASGSWGTDTQYF. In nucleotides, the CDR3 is TGTGCCAGCAGTTTATCCGCTAGCGGGAGCTGGGGTACAGATACGCAGTATTTT.

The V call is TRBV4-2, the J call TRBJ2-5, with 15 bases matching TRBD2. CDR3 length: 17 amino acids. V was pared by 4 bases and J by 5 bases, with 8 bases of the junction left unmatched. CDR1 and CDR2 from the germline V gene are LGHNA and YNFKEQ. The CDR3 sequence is CASSPRTSGRAGETQYF. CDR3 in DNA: TGTGCCAGCAGCCCCAGGACTAGCGGGAGGGCCGGGGAGACCCAGTACTTC.